This entry lists 3 T cell receptor beta chains sequenced from one sample in a study of T cell responses to AZD1222 COVID-19 vaccine. Data came from immunoSEQ multiplex PCR; TCRdb stores just in-frame clones and leaves some out. The sample carries fewer than 150,000 clones, over 90% recorded once. The source material was peripheral blood, sampled on day 0 of AZD1222 vaccination. The receptors derive from an adult in good health.

The chain recombines TRBV11-2 with TRBJ1-2; a weak D match, TRBD1 (6 bases). The CDR3 has 14 residues. Germline values: CDR1 SGHAT, CDR2 FQNNGV. V shed 2 bases and J shed 3 bases, with 10 bases lying between them. CDR3 bases: TGTGCCAGCAGCTTACGGGGGCGGTACTATGGCTACACCTTC. Its protein product is CASSLRGRYYGYTF.

The CDR3 bases are TGTGCCAGCAGCCCGAGAGGTGTGGCAGATACGCAGTATTTT. Translated, it gives CASSPRGVADTQYF. The J gene is TRBJ2-3, the V gene TRBV3-1 (or the pseudogene TRBV3-2); D is undetermined. This CDR3 is 14 amino acids long. Looked up from germline, CDR1 is LGHDT and CDR2 is YNNKEL (reference sequence). The V and J ends lost 4 bases and 4 bases respectively, with 12 bases between them.

The rearrangement links TRBV7-6 to TRBJ1-1, with D perhaps matching TRBD1 (5 bases). The CDR3 runs 16 residues. With 2 bases removed from V and 0 bases from J, the gap between germline ends came to 13 bases. Germline assignment: CDR1 SGHVS and CDR2 FNYEAQ. In DNA, the CDR3 is TGTGCCAGCAGCTTATCGGGGGAGGGGATGAACACTGAAGCTTTCTTT. Protein product: CASSLSGEGMNTEAFF.